The rows below give T cell receptor beta chains drawn from one sample of a study of cytomegalovirus exposure and HLA in healthy donors. Here immunoSEQ multiplex PCR was the method, and the copy in TCRdb shows in-frame clones only, minus some. The sample yields about 100,000 clones, 81% seen once. Sequencing used PBMCs. The receptors were gathered from a man aged 35 to 55 in good health and CMV-seropositive. CDR3s include the opening cysteine and the closing phenylalanine or tryptophan. The order of the fields is D gene, clone size, V gene, J gene, CDR3 protein, CDR3 DNA. A D gene is named only where the DNA matches it firmly. Clone size is shown for a subset of rows, as once, few, many or a class of expanded clone.

>TRBD2|-|TRBV5-1|TRBJ2-5
CASSSLAEETQYF
TGCGCCAGCAGCTCACTAGCGGAAGAGACCCAGTACTTC
>TRBD1|-|TRBV19|TRBJ2-7
CASSIGTGGFYEQYF
TGTGCCAGTAGTATTGGGACAGGGGGTTTCTACGAGCAGTACTTC
>TRBD1|-|TRBV5-8|TRBJ1-4
CASSRRQGALNEKLFF
TGTGCCAGCAGCCGACGACAGGGGGCCCTCAATGAAAAACTGTTTTTT
>-|-|TRBV5-1|TRBJ2-1
CASRAGVSYNEQFF
TGCGCCAGCAGGGCAGGGGTGTCCTACAATGAGCAGTTCTTC
>-|few|TRBV7-9|TRBJ1-2
CSSSLIPTDRNYGYTF
TGTTCCAGCAGCCTCATCCCCACGGACAGAAACTATGGCTACACCTTC
>-|-|TRBV30|TRBJ1-1
CAWSRQNTEAFF
TGTGCCTGGAGTCGACAAAACACTGAAGCTTTCTTT
>TRBD1|-|TRBV7-2|TRBJ1-6
CASSPPDRFDSPLHF
TGTGCCAGCAGCCCCCCGGACAGGTTTGATTCACCCCTCCACTTT
>-|-|TRBV5-1|TRBJ1-3
CASSLDREGNTIYF
TGCGCCAGCAGCTTGGACAGGGAAGGAAACACCATATATTTT
>TRBD1|-|TRBV29-1|TRBJ1-1
CSGTGMATEAFF
TGCAGCGGGACAGGGATGGCCACTGAAGCTTTCTTT
>-|-|TRBV6-6|TRBJ1-1
CASSYSIRMNTEAFF
TGTGCCAGCAGTTACTCGATCAGGATGAACACTGAAGCTTTCTTT
>TRBD1|-|TRBV5-1|TRBJ2-1
CASSPGQGGNEQFF
TGCGCCAGCAGCCCGGGACAGGGGGGGAATGAGCAGTTCTTC
>-|-|TRBV5-8|TRBJ2-3
CASSLGENADTQYF
TGTGCCAGCAGCTTGGGGGAGAACGCAGATACGCAGTATTTT
>-|-|TRBV5-6|TRBJ1-2
CASSPKAGHGYTF
TGTGCCAGCAGTCCGAAGGCGGGGCATGGCTACACCTTC
>-|-|TRBV29-1|TRBJ1-1
CSVLRDMNTEAFF
TGCAGCGTCCTCAGAGACATGAACACTGAAGCTTTCTTT
>TRBD2|once|TRBV19|TRBJ2-1
CASSMDSGRSDEQFF
TGTGCCAGTAGTATGGATAGCGGGAGGTCTGATGAGCAGTTCTTC
>-|-|TRBV29-1|TRBJ2-5
CSVASSRVNGETQYF
TGCAGCGTTGCCAGCTCCCGAGTCAACGGGGAGACCCAGTACTTC
>-|-|TRBV21-1|TRBJ2-7
CASSNPHRHYEQYF
TGTGCCAGCAGCAATCCCCACAGGCACTACGAGCAGTACTTC
>TRBD1|-|TRBV7-9|TRBJ1-6
CASSGTGYNSPLHF
TGTGCCAGCAGCGGGACAGGGTATAATTCACCCCTCCACTTT
>TRBD1|-|TRBV5-1|TRBJ1-2
CASSPGQGMDGYTF
TGCGCCAGCAGCCCCGGACAGGGGATGGATGGCTACACCTTC
>-|-|TRBV29-1|TRBJ1-1
CSGIQGNTEAFF
TGCAGCGGTATACAGGGGAACACTGAAGCTTTCTTT
>-|-|TRBV19|TRBJ2-7
CASSISWGRSDEQYF
TGTGCCAGTAGTATAAGTTGGGGCAGGTCGGACGAGCAGTACTTC
>-|-|TRBV9|TRBJ2-1
CASSVNSFFNEQFF
TGTGCCAGCAGCGTAAACAGCTTTTTCAATGAGCAGTTCTTC
>-|-|TRBV6-5|TRBJ1-2
CASSYSQGYGYTF
TGTGCCAGCAGTTACTCGCAGGGTTATGGCTACACCTTC
>TRBD1|-|TRBV5-1|TRBJ2-2
CASSRIPTGDTGELFF
TGCGCCAGCAGCAGAATCCCGACAGGGGATACCGGGGAGCTGTTTTTT
>-|-|TRBV2|TRBJ1-3
CASSEGQSGDTIYF
TGTGCCAGCAGTGAGGGGCAGTCTGGAGACACCATATATTTT
>-|-|TRBV19|TRBJ1-4
CASSSVVGGEKLFF
TGTGCCAGTAGTTCTGTTGTTGGAGGAGAAAAACTGTTTTTT
>TRBD1|-|TRBV13|TRBJ2-7
CASSIGTGGTYEQYF
TGTGCCAGCAGCATTGGGACAGGGGGAACCTACGAGCAGTACTTC
>TRBD2|few|TRBV6-6|TRBJ2-7
CASSYGTSGKGEQYF
TGTGCCAGCAGTTACGGGACTAGCGGGAAAGGCGAGCAGTACTTC
>-|-|TRBV19|TRBJ2-1
CASRTRTGEQFF
TGTGCCAGTAGAACACGGACGGGAGAGCAGTTCTTC
>-|-|TRBV30|TRBJ2-7
CAWRRQGTSYEQYF
TGTGCCTGGAGAAGGCAGGGAACGTCCTACGAGCAGTACTTC
>-|-|TRBV2|TRBJ1-1
CASSTGNTEAFF
TGTGCCAGCAGTACAGGGAACACTGAAGCTTTCTTT
>TRBD1|-|TRBV6-6|TRBJ2-7
CASSRDRGYEQYF
TGTGCCAGCAGCCGGGACAGGGGCTACGAGCAGTACTTC
>TRBD2|-|TRBV28|TRBJ2-4
CASGTSGRPDIQYF
TGTGCCAGCGGTACTAGCGGGAGACCGGACATTCAGTACTTC
>TRBD1|-|TRBV19|TRBJ1-2
CASSSDRGSYGYTF
TGTGCCAGTAGTTCGGACAGGGGGAGCTATGGCTACACCTTC
>TRBD2|-|TRBV14|TRBJ2-7
CASSRLAETYEQYF
TGTGCCAGCAGCCGTCTAGCGGAAACCTACGAGCAGTACTTC
>TRBD1|-|TRBV5-4|TRBJ2-7
CASWDREASYEQYF
TGTGCCAGCTGGGACAGGGAGGCGTCCTACGAGCAGTACTTC
>TRBD1|few|TRBV2|TRBJ2-3
CAKTGISTDTQYF
TGTGCCAAGACAGGGATTAGCACAGATACGCAGTATTTT
>-|once|TRBV19|TRBJ1-2
CASSIEIGLGSGYTF
TGTGCCAGTAGTATAGAAATCGGGTTGGGTAGTGGCTACACCTTC
>TRBD1|-|TRBV13|TRBJ1-5
CASSLSTGNQPQHF
TGTGCCAGCAGCTTATCGACAGGGAATCAGCCCCAGCATTTT
>-|-|TRBV7-2|TRBJ2-1
CASSKTGTSYNEQFF
TGTGCCAGCAGCAAAACAGGGACCTCCTACAATGAGCAGTTCTTC
>-|few|TRBV28|TRBJ2-7
CASSNTGPTNYEQYF
TGTGCCAGCAGTAATACAGGGCCAACCAATTACGAGCAGTACTTC
>-|few|TRBV5-5|TRBJ1-2
CASSLKVETVYGYTF
TGTGCCAGCAGCTTGAAGGTCGAGACAGTCTATGGCTACACCTTC
>-|-|TRBV5-4|TRBJ2-7
CASRSTTLSYEQYF
TGTGCCAGCAGATCCACTACACTCTCCTACGAGCAGTACTTC
>-|-|TRBV28|TRBJ2-7
CATLAREEPYEQYF
TGTGCCACCCTAGCCAGGGAGGAGCCCTACGAGCAGTACTTC
>-|-|TRBV9|TRBJ2-1
CASSVYRVHYNEQFF
TGTGCCAGCAGCGTATATCGGGTGCACTACAATGAGCAGTTCTTC
>-|once|TRBV28|TRBJ2-1
CASTLEQNSYNEQFF
TGTGCCAGCACCCTGGAACAGAACTCCTACAATGAGCAGTTCTTC
>TRBD1|-|TRBV5-6|TRBJ2-1
CASSPPRGDRGNEQFF
TGTGCCAGCAGCCCCCCCAGAGGGGACAGGGGGAATGAGCAGTTCTTC
>TRBD2|few|TRBV27|TRBJ2-1
CASSPQAGAIWDEQFF
TGTGCCAGCAGTCCCCAAGCGGGAGCAATTTGGGATGAGCAGTTCTTC
>TRBD1|-|TRBV30|TRBJ1-2
CAWSRGTGEFYGYTF
TGTGCCTGGAGTAGGGGGACAGGGGAATTCTATGGCTACACCTTC
>-|-|TRBV5-6|TRBJ1-6
CASSATGISYNSPLHF
TGTGCCAGCAGCGCGACAGGAATCTCCTATAATTCACCCCTCCACTTT
>-|few|TRBV5-1|TRBJ1-1
CASSLGAGNTEAFF
TGCGCCAGCAGCTTGGGGGCGGGGAACACTGAAGCTTTCTTT
>-|-|TRBV4-1|TRBJ2-5
CASSQEVQAARTQYF
TGCGCCAGCAGCCAAGAGGTACAGGCTGCCAGGACCCAGTACTTC
>TRBD2|-|TRBV30|TRBJ2-1
CAWILTSGSGNEQFF
TGTGCCTGGATTCTCACTAGCGGGAGTGGGAATGAGCAGTTCTTC
>TRBD1|once|TRBV5-1|TRBJ2-7
CASSLGTGGPYEQYF
TGCGCCAGCAGCTTGGGGACAGGGGGCCCCTACGAGCAGTACTTC
>-|-|TRBV2|TRBJ1-2
CASRRQETYGYTF
TGTGCCAGCAGAAGACAGGAAACTTATGGCTACACCTTC
>TRBD2|-|TRBV7-9|TRBJ2-3
CSSSAGLAGTDTQYF
TGTTCCAGCAGCGCGGGGCTAGCGGGCACAGATACGCAGTATTTT
>-|-|TRBV27|TRBJ2-6
CASRSGANGLTF
TGTGCCAGCAGATCTGGGGCCAACGGCCTGACTTTC
>TRBD1|once|TRBV9|TRBJ2-1
CASSDRGRPGNEQFF
TGTGCCAGCAGCGACAGGGGGCGCCCCGGGAATGAGCAGTTCTTC
>TRBD1|-|TRBV6-6|TRBJ1-1
CASKQTGGDTEAFF
TGTGCCAGCAAGCAGACAGGGGGTGACACTGAAGCTTTCTTT
>TRBD1|-|TRBV5-1|TRBJ2-2
CASSLIPGTGTGELFF
TGCGCCAGCAGCTTGATTCCCGGGACAGGCACCGGGGAGCTGTTTTTT